This is a list of T cell receptor beta chains from one sample in a study of T cell responses to AZD1222 COVID-19 vaccine. TCRdb keeps only in-frame clones here, not all; method: immunoSEQ multiplex PCR. The sample lists over 50,000 clones; approximately 89% were seen once. The sample here was peripheral blood, taken on day 0 of AZD1222 vaccination. These receptors were collected from an adult in good health. The CDR3 runs from the conserved cysteine through the conserved F or W. Fields, in order: V gene, D gene, J gene, clone size, CDR3 DNA, CDR3 protein. D genes are given only for firm matches. Clone size appears in some rows only: once, few, many, or a class for an expanded clone.

v_gene: TRBV6-5; d_gene: TRBD2; j_gene: TRBJ2-1; abundance: .; CDR3nt: TGTGCCAGCAGTCTAGCGGGAGGGAAGCCCAATGAGCAGTTCTTC; CDR3aa: CASSLAGGKPNEQFF
v_gene: TRBV10-3; d_gene: .; j_gene: TRBJ1-3; abundance: .; CDR3nt: TGTGCCACGCAAGAAAACTCAGGAAACACCATATATTTT; CDR3aa: CATQENSGNTIYF
v_gene: TRBV12-3/TRBV12-4; d_gene: .; j_gene: TRBJ2-3; abundance: .; CDR3nt: TGTGCCAGCAGTTTAGGGTGGGATACGCAGTATTTT; CDR3aa: CASSLGWDTQYF
v_gene: TRBV3-1/TRBV3-2; d_gene: TRBD2; j_gene: TRBJ2-2; abundance: .; CDR3nt: TGTGCCAGCAGCCGCCTAGCGGGAGGAAACACCGGGGAGCTGTTTTTT; CDR3aa: CASSRLAGGNTGELFF
v_gene: TRBV7-8; d_gene: TRBD1; j_gene: TRBJ2-5; abundance: .; CDR3nt: TGTGCCAGCAGCTTAGAGGGAGGGACAGGGGCTTGGGAGACCCAGTACTTC; CDR3aa: CASSLEGGTGAWETQYF
v_gene: TRBV18; d_gene: .; j_gene: TRBJ2-7; abundance: .; CDR3nt: TGTGCCAGCTCACCCAACAGGGACGAGCAGTACTTC; CDR3aa: CASSPNRDEQYF
v_gene: TRBV9; d_gene: .; j_gene: TRBJ1-3; abundance: .; CDR3nt: TGTGCCAGCCGCCCCCAGGGAGGTGGAAACACCATATATTTT; CDR3aa: CASRPQGGGNTIYF
v_gene: TRBV6-5; d_gene: .; j_gene: TRBJ2-2; abundance: .; CDR3nt: TGTGCCAGCAGTTATAGGGGAGTTAAGACCGGGGAGCTGTTTTTT; CDR3aa: CASSYRGVKTGELFF
v_gene: TRBV19; d_gene: TRBD2; j_gene: TRBJ2-1; abundance: .; CDR3nt: TGTGCCAGTAGTATAACCCCTAGCGGGATCTACAATGAGCAGTTCTTC; CDR3aa: CASSITPSGIYNEQFF
v_gene: TRBV7-6; d_gene: TRBD2; j_gene: TRBJ2-3; abundance: .; CDR3nt: TGTGCCAGCAGCTTGGACCCAGAGACTAGCGGGAGGGCGTTTTATGGTGGGGATACGCAGTATTTT; CDR3aa: CASSLDPETSGRAFYGGDTQYF
v_gene: TRBV2; d_gene: .; j_gene: TRBJ2-7; abundance: .; CDR3nt: TGTGCCAGCAGTGTGGGGAATCTCTCCTACGAGCAGTACTTC; CDR3aa: CASSVGNLSYEQYF
v_gene: TRBV4-2; d_gene: TRBD1; j_gene: TRBJ2-7; abundance: .; CDR3nt: TGTGCCAGCAGCCAAGATATTGCAGGGGGTTTGGACGAGCAGTACTTC; CDR3aa: CASSQDIAGGLDEQYF
v_gene: TRBV5-4; d_gene: TRBD1; j_gene: TRBJ1-2; abundance: .; CDR3nt: TGTGCCAGCAGCGGGACAGTTAACTATGGCTACACCTTC; CDR3aa: CASSGTVNYGYTF
v_gene: TRBV9; d_gene: .; j_gene: TRBJ2-1; abundance: once; CDR3nt: TGTGCCAGCAGCGTAGCTGACCCGACGAGCTCCTACAATGAGCAGTTCTTC; CDR3aa: CASSVADPTSSYNEQFF
v_gene: TRBV25-1; d_gene: TRBD1; j_gene: TRBJ1-2; abundance: .; CDR3nt: TGTGCCAGCAGTGATTCCTCCGGGACAGGGGGCTATGGCTACACCTTC; CDR3aa: CASSDSSGTGGYGYTF
v_gene: TRBV11-2; d_gene: .; j_gene: TRBJ2-1; abundance: .; CDR3nt: TGTGCCAGCAGCTTAGTAGTCCGGGGGGAGCAGTTCTTC; CDR3aa: CASSLVVRGEQFF
v_gene: TRBV5-4; d_gene: .; j_gene: TRBJ2-1; abundance: .; CDR3nt: TGTGCCAGCAGCTTGGCCGGTAGCACGGTGATTAATGAGCAGTTCTTC; CDR3aa: CASSLAGSTVINEQFF
v_gene: TRBV6-6; d_gene: TRBD1; j_gene: TRBJ1-2; abundance: .; CDR3nt: TGTGCCAGCAGCTTAGACAGGGATTATGGCTACACCTTC; CDR3aa: CASSLDRDYGYTF
v_gene: TRBV12-5; d_gene: TRBD1; j_gene: TRBJ2-7; abundance: .; CDR3nt: TGTGCTAGTGGACCCCGGGACAGAGCCTACGAGCAGTACTTC; CDR3aa: CASGPRDRAYEQYF
v_gene: TRBV6-1; d_gene: .; j_gene: TRBJ1-5; abundance: once; CDR3nt: TGTGCCAGCAGTGAAGGGTATAGCAATCAGCCCCAGCATTTT; CDR3aa: CASSEGYSNQPQHF
v_gene: TRBV3-1/TRBV3-2; d_gene: .; j_gene: TRBJ2-1; abundance: .; CDR3nt: TGTGCCAGCAGCCAGGCGGAGGAGCAGTTCTTC; CDR3aa: CASSQAEEQFF
v_gene: TRBV29-1; d_gene: TRBD1; j_gene: TRBJ1-1; abundance: .; CDR3nt: TGCAGCGCTTATCCGACAGGGGGCGGAGAAACTGAAGCTTTCTTT; CDR3aa: CSAYPTGGGETEAFF
v_gene: TRBV19; d_gene: TRBD2; j_gene: TRBJ2-1; abundance: .; CDR3nt: TGTGCCAGTAGTGAGGGACTAGTCAGTGAGCAGTTCTTC; CDR3aa: CASSEGLVSEQFF
v_gene: TRBV27; d_gene: TRBD2; j_gene: TRBJ2-1; abundance: .; CDR3nt: TGTGCCAGCAGTTTATCTCCGGGCGGGAGTGGCTACAATGAGCAGTTCTTC; CDR3aa: CASSLSPGGSGYNEQFF